This note documents a single TCR beta chain sequence. The table lists this clonotype with a few counts. Its specific antigen is unknown. Qualities for individual bases were not recorded, and no much larger clone is one base off. This entry belongs to a study of T-cell memory formation after mild COVID-19 (dated by TCRdb to 2020 to 2022). Regarding the study in general: TCR sequence clusters from the two donors were found to be largely donor specific. Two young, previously healthy adult volunteers made up the cohort, one male and one female. In two donors, T-cell clones that expanded and contracted after mild COVID-19 were followed by sequencing TCRalpha and TCRbeta repertoires longitudinally. Points the paper makes about the study in general: Contracting CD4+ clones turned up mainly in the CM and EM memory subsets, whereas EMRA was where CD8+ clones were enriched. Whether the second-wave clones peaking on day 37 were SARS-CoV-2 specific was not confirmed. Some responding clones were detected in pre-infection memory, which suggested that pre-existing cross-reactive memory T cells had joined the SARS-CoV-2 response. Clones that contracted from day 15 to 85 showed balanced CD4/CD8 phenotypes, whereas a second wave of clones that expanded from day 15 to 37 leaned towards CD4+. Only two mild cases were covered in the study, and larger cohorts including severe cases with pre-infection samples were considered necessary.

The sequencer was an Illumina NovaSeq 6000. Using 5'RACE with constant-segment primers, TCRalpha and TCRbeta cDNA libraries were constructed, with sample barcodes and unique molecular identifiers added in the process. RNA was extracted from every sample with Trizol reagent. The libraries were amplified in two PCR steps, and the second step added a second sample barcode and Illumina TruSeq adapters. Sequencing of libraries was performed on an Illumina NovaSeq with 2 x 150 bp paired-end reads. The published analysis was carried out like this. Reads were demultiplexed and collapsed into UMI-guided consensus sequences with migec v1.2.7. With mixcr v2.1.11, UMI consensuses were aligned to TRA and TRB V and J templates and assembled into clonotypes. Expanded or contracted clonotypes were those called significant by both edgeR and NoisET, with noise models trained on biological replicates. edgeR calls used a false discovery rate-adjusted p below 0.01 and a log2 fold-change threshold of 1. As an exploratory analysis of dynamics, max-normalized trajectories of the 1000 most abundant clonotypes were examined by PCA with hierarchical clustering. The CD4 or CD8 phenotype of responding clones was assigned using the separately sequenced CD4+ and CD8+ repertoires. The public reads were quality trimmed at Q25 with fastp and then assembled into clones with MiXCR by TCRdb, keeping productive beta chains. Rows are unified per CDR3 protein, each entry keeping the most common DNA and genes. These V and J calls originate from TCRdb's pipeline instead of the authors' own analysis. The sample table contains roughly 480,000 distinct CDR3 sequences; only one count was recorded for 20% to 25% of them. The ten largest clones add up to around 13% of the sample.

Trimming at the junction amounts to 6 bases on V and 4 bases on J, and the germline ends lie 18 bases apart. From cysteine to phenylalanine, the CDR3 is 15 amino acids long. Only CDR3 DNA remains: 45 bases, in frame from the first base. Ficoll-Paque density gradient centrifugation was used to isolate PBMCs. The V gene is TRBV12-3 or TRBV12-4 and the J gene is TRBJ2-5, with the D gene tentatively TRBD1 or TRBD2, based on 5 matching bases in each. The sample was PBMCs or a T cell subset sorted from them (not recorded which). This clonotype was sampled from an adult woman who had mild COVID-19 (a few samples of this study predate the infection). The sample titles of this study are shuffled in the database, so cell type and time point are left out; the donor was told from shared clones. The DNA is as follows: TGTGCCAGCAGAAAAGGGACCGTTCAATCAGAGACCCAGTACTTC. This is translated as CASRKGTVQSETQYF.